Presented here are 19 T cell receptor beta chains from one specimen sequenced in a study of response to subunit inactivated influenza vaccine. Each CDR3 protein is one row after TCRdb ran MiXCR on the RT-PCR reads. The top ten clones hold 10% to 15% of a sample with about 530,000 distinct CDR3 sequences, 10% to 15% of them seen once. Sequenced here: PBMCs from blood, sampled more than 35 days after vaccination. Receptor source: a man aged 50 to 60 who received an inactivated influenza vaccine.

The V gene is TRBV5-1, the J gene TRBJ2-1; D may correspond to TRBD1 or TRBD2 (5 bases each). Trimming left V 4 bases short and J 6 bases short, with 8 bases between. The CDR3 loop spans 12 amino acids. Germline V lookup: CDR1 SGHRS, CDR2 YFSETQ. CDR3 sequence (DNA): TGCGCCAGCAGCCCGGGACCCAATGAGCAGTTCTTC. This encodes CASSPGPNEQFF. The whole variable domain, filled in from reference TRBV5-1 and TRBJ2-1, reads KAGVTQTPRYLIKTRGQQVTLSCSPISGHRSVSWYQQTPGQGLQFLFEYFSETQRNKGNFPGRFSGRQFSNSRSEMNVSTLELGDSALYLCASSPGPNEQFFGPGTRLTVL.

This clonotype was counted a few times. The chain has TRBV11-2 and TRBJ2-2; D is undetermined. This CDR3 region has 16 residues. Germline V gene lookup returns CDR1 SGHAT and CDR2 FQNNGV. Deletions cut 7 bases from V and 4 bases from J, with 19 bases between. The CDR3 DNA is TGTGCCAGCACAACCTTCACTGGACGGATCACCGGGGAGCTGTTTTTT. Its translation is CASTTFTGRITGELFF.

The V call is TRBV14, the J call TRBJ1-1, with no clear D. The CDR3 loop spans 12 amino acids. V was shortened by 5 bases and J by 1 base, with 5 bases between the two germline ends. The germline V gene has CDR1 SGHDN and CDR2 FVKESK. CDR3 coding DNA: TGTGCCAGCAGCAAACAGAACACTGAAGCTTTCTTT. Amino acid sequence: CASSKQNTEAFF.

CDR3 amino acids: CASAVGPYQETQYF. In DNA form, the CDR3 reads TGTGCCAGCGCGGTAGGGCCCTACCAAGAGACCCAGTACTTC. The chain joins TRBV7-6 to TRBJ2-5; no reliable D call. V was shortened by 8 bases and J by 0 bases, with 13 bases between the two germline ends. Germline CDR1 reads SGHVS; CDR2 reads FNYEAQ. The CDR3 loop spans 14 amino acids.

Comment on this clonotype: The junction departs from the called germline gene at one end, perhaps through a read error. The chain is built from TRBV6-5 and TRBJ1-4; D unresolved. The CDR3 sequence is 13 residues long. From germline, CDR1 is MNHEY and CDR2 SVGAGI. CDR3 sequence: CASSYSPAEKLFF. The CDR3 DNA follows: TGTGCCAGCAGCTACTCCCCGGCTGAAAAACTGTTTTTT.

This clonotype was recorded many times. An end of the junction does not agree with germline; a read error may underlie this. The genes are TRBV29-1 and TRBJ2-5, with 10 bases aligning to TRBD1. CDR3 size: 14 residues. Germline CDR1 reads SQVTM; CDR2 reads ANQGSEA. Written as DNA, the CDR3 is TGCGGCGTGGACCGGGACAGGGGACAAGAGACCCAGTACTTC. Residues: CGVDRDRGQETQYF.

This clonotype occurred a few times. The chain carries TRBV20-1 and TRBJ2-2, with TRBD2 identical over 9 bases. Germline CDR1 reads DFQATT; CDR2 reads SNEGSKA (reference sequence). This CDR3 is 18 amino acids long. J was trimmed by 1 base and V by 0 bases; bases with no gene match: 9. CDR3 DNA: TGCAGTGCTAGAGATCCGGGACTAGCCCACAAGAACACCGGGGAGCTGTTTTTT. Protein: CSARDPGLAHKNTGELFF.

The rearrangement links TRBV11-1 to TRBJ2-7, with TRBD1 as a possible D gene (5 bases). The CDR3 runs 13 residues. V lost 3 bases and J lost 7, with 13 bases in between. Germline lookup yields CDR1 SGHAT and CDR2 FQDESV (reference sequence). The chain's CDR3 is CASSLTDNYEQYF. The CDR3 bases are TGTGCCAGCAGCTTGACGGACAATTATGAGCAGTACTTC.

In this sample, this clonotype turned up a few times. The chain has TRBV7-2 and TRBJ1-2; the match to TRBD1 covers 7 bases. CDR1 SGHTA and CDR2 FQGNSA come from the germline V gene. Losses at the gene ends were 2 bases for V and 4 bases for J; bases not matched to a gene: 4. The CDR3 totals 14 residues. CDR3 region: CASSLTGASYGYTF. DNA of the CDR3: TGTGCCAGCAGCTTAACAGGGGCCAGCTATGGCTACACCTTC.

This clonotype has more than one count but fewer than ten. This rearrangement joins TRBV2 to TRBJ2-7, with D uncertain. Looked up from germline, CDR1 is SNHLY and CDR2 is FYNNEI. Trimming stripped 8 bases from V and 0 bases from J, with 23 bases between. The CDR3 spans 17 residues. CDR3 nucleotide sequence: TGTGCCAGCTGTTTATCGGGTTGGCGGACGAGCTCCTACGAGCAGTACTTC. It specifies CASCLSGWRTSSYEQYF.

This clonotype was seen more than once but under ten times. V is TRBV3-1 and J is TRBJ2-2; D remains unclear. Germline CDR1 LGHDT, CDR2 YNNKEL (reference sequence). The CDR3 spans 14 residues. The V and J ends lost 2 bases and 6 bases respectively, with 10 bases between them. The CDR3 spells CASSQIGRAGELFF. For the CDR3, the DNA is TGTGCCAGCAGCCAAATTGGCCGGGCCGGGGAGCTGTTTTTT.

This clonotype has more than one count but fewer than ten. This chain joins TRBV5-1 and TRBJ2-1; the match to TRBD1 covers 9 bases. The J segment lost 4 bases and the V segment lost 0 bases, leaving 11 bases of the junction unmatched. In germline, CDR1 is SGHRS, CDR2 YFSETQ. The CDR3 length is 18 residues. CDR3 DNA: TGCGCCAGCAGCTTGGTTGGTCCCGGGACAGGGACGTACAATGAGCAGTTCTTC. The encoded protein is CASSLVGPGTGTYNEQFF.

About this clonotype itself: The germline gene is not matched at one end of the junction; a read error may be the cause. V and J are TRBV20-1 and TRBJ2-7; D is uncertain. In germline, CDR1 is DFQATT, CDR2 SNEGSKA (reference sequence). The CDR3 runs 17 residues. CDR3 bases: TGCTGTGCTAGAGATAGCCCGCGACCTCTACGCCCCTACGAGCAGTACTTC. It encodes CCARDSPRPLRPYEQYF.

CDR3 sequence: CSASRSSGEVYLKFEQYF. The CDR3 nucleotides are TGCAGTGCTAGTAGGTCTAGCGGGGAGGTCTACCTTAAATTCGAGCAGTACTTC. The chain recombines TRBV20-1 with TRBJ2-7, with 9 bases matching TRBD2. V shed 3 bases and J 6 bases; nucleotides not matched to a gene: 21. The length of the CDR3 is 18 residues. CDR1 DFQATT and CDR2 SNEGSKA come from the germline V gene (reference sequence).

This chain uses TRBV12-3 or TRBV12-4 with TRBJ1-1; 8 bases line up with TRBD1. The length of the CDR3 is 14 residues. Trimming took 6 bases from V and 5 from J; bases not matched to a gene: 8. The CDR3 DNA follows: TGTGCCAGCAGGTCAGGGGGCTCGGGTACTGAAGCTTTCTTT. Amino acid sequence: CASRSGGSGTEAFF.

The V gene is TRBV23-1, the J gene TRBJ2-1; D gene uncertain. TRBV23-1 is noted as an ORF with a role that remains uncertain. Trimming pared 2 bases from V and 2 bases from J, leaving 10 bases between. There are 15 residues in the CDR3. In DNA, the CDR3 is TGCGCCAGCAGTCAACCCAGTGGCACCTACAATGAGCAGTTCTTC. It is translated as CASSQPSGTYNEQFF.

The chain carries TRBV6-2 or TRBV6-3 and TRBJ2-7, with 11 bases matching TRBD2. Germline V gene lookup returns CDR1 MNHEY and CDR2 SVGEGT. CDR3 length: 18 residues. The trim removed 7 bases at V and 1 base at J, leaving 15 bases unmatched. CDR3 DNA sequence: TGTGCCAGCAAGACCGTAGCGGGAGGGCTTACCAAGTCCTACGAGCAGTACTTC. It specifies CASKTVAGGLTKSYEQYF.

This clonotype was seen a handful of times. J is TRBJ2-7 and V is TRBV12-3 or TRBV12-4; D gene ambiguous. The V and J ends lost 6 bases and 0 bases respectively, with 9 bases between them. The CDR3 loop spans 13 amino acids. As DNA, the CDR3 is TGTGCCAGCAGGCCGACGGCCTCCTACGAGCAGTACTTC. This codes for CASRPTASYEQYF.

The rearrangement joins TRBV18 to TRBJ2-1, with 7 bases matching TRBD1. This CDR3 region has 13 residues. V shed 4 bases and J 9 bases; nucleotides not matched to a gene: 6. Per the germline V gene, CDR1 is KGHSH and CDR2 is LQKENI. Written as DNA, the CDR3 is TGTGCCAGCTCACTCGGACAGGAAGCTGAGCAGTTCTTC. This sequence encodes CASSLGQEAEQFF.